These T cell receptor delta chains were read from a single sample in a study of Vδ1+ human thymocytes. TCRdb reran clone calling via CATT on the multiplex PCR reads. The data contain 80,000 or so delta-chain clones, around 35% of them singletons. Sequencing input: Vdelta1+ gamma-delta thymocytes from the thymus. The receptor set was obtained from a boy younger than two who had congenital heart surgery. Each CDR3 is given with its conserved first and last residue. The D gene is left open where the match is weak. Some rows mark clone size as missing; the rest say once, few, many or name a class of expanded clone.

D gene: -
V gene: TRDV1
clone size: few
J gene: TRDJ1
CDR3 DNA: TGTGCTCTAATAGTCGCTTCCTACGGTACTGGGGAGGCCGATAAACTCATCTTT
CDR3 protein: CALIVASYGTGEADKLIF

D gene: TRDD3
V gene: TRDV1
clone size: -
J gene: TRDJ1
CDR3 DNA: TGTGCTCTTGGGACTCAACTGGGGGGCACCGATAAACTCATCTTT
CDR3 protein: CALGTQLGGTDKLIF

D gene: TRDD3
V gene: TRDV1
clone size: -
J gene: TRDJ1
CDR3 DNA: TGTGCTCTTGGGGATCGAATTCCTCCCGCCGGGGGGATACGCACCGATAAACTCATCTTT
CDR3 protein: CALGDRIPPAGGIRTDKLIF

D gene: TRDD3
V gene: TRDV1
clone size: few
J gene: TRDJ1
CDR3 DNA: TGTGCTCTTGGGGATCGAAGCTCTGGGGGATACCCTCACACCGATAAACTCATCTTT
CDR3 protein: CALGDRSSGGYPHTDKLIF

D gene: -
V gene: TRDV1
clone size: few
J gene: TRDJ1
CDR3 DNA: TGTGCTCTTGGGGAACTTTTCTGGGGACCGTACACCGATAAACTCATCTTT
CDR3 protein: CALGELFWGPYTDKLIF

D gene: -
V gene: TRDV1
clone size: once
J gene: TRDJ1
CDR3 DNA: TGTGCTCTTGGGGAACATCGGGGGGCCACCGATAAACTCATCTTT
CDR3 protein: CALGEHRGATDKLIF

D gene: TRDD2
V gene: TRDV1
clone size: -
J gene: TRDJ1
CDR3 DNA: TGTGCTCTTGGGGAACCCCCCTTCCTCCACCTCTACACCGATAAACCCATCTTT
CDR3 protein: CALGEPPFLHLYTDKPIF

D gene: -
V gene: TRDV1
clone size: -
J gene: TRDJ1
CDR3 DNA: TGTGCTCTTGGGAAAGACATCCTACGGACCGGGGGTCGAACCGATAAACTCATCTTT
CDR3 protein: CALGKDILRTGGRTDKLIF

D gene: TRDD3
V gene: TRDV1
clone size: few
J gene: TRDJ1
CDR3 DNA: TGTGCTCTTGGGGACCCCCCTCCTTCACCCGTACTGGGGGACTACACCGATAAACTCATCTTT
CDR3 protein: CALGDPPPSPVLGDYTDKLIF

D gene: -
V gene: TRDV1
clone size: -
J gene: TRDJ1
CDR3 DNA: TGTGCTCTTGGGGTTCTACTGGCCCCCTTAGGTTGGACCGATAAACTCATCTTT
CDR3 protein: CALGVLLAPLGWTDKLIF

D gene: -
V gene: TRDV1
clone size: -
J gene: TRDJ1
CDR3 DNA: TGTGCTCTTGGGGAACCCTGTAGGGGAGTGGGGATGAACACCGATAAACTCATCTTT
CDR3 protein: CALGEPCRGVGMNTDKLIF

D gene: -
V gene: TRDV1
clone size: -
J gene: TRDJ1
CDR3 DNA: TGTGCTCTTGGGGGATTATTTTGGGGAACTAGGGTTGGAACCCCCTCGAACACCGATAAACTCATCTTT
CDR3 protein: CALGGLFWGTRVGTPSNTDKLIF

D gene: TRDD3
V gene: TRDV3
clone size: -
J gene: TRDJ1
CDR3 DNA: TGTGCCTTTAGTCTCGCCGGGGGATACGCGGTAGGTAAACTCATCTTT
CDR3 protein: CAFSLAGGYAVGKLIF

D gene: -
V gene: TRDV1
clone size: -
J gene: TRDJ1
CDR3 DNA: TGTGCTCTTGGGGAAGGGAGCCCTACAACCGATAAACTCATCTTT
CDR3 protein: CALGEGSPTTDKLIF

D gene: -
V gene: TRDV1
clone size: -
J gene: TRDJ2
CDR3 DNA: TGTGCTCTTGGGGAGGGGATTGATTCCTACGTCTCTCTGGTGGCTTTGACAGCACAACTCTTCTTT
CDR3 protein: CALGEGIDSYVSLVALTAQLFF

D gene: -
V gene: TRDV1
clone size: -
J gene: TRDJ1
CDR3 DNA: TGTGCTCTTGGGGAACTTAGCACAGTCTGGGGAAAATTAACCGATAAACTCATCTTT
CDR3 protein: CALGELSTVWGKLTDKLIF

D gene: -
V gene: TRDV1
clone size: -
J gene: TRDJ1
CDR3 DNA: TGTGCTCTTGGGGAACCCCCCCGTGGTATACTGGAATCCGATAAACTCATCTTT
CDR3 protein: CALGEPPRGILESDKLIF

D gene: -
V gene: TRDV1
clone size: -
J gene: TRDJ1
CDR3 DNA: TGTGCTCTTGGGGATCCACTACTGGGCCCCGGTAAACTCATCTTT
CDR3 protein: CALGDPLLGPGKLIF

D gene: -
V gene: TRDV1
clone size: -
J gene: TRDJ1
CDR3 DNA: TGTGCTCTTGGGGAAGGGGGGGTCCTTGGAGGGTACACCGATAAACTCATCTTT
CDR3 protein: CALGEGGVLGGYTDKLIF

D gene: -
V gene: TRDV1
clone size: few
J gene: TRDJ1
CDR3 DNA: TGTGCTCTTGGGGAAATACCAACCGATAAACTCATCTTT
CDR3 protein: CALGEIPTDKLIF

D gene: -
V gene: TRDV1
clone size: few
J gene: TRDJ1
CDR3 DNA: TGTGCTCTTGGGGAACTAGGGGATCCTACTAAGTGGGGACCCGATAAACTCATCTTT
CDR3 protein: CALGELGDPTKWGPDKLIF

D gene: TRDD3
V gene: TRDV2
clone size: -
J gene: TRDJ1
CDR3 DNA: TGTGCCTGTGTCCGAAGGGGGGATATAGCGACCGATAAGCTCATCTTT
CDR3 protein: CACVRRGDIATDKLIF

D gene: TRDD3
V gene: TRDV1
clone size: -
J gene: TRDJ1
CDR3 DNA: TGTGCTCTTGGGTCGTCGTCGCGCGCCTTCCTCTTGGGGGATACGCGGTACACCGATAAACTCATCTTT
CDR3 protein: CALGSSSRAFLLGDTRYTDKLIF

D gene: TRDD3
V gene: TRDV1
clone size: -
J gene: TRDJ1
CDR3 DNA: TGTGCTCTTGGGGACACGCGTCTTCCTAAGCCCCTTGGGTCTGGGGGATCCACCGATAAACTCATCTTT
CDR3 protein: CALGDTRLPKPLGSGGSTDKLIF

D gene: TRDD3
V gene: TRDV1
clone size: -
J gene: TRDJ1
CDR3 DNA: TGTGCTCTTGGGGAACTAAGGGCCGGTCGTTCCATCATCAACAGGGGATACTTAGGCAAAATTACCGATAAACTCATCTTT
CDR3 protein: CALGELRAGRSIINRGYLGKITDKLIF

D gene: TRDD3
V gene: TRDV1
clone size: few
J gene: TRDJ1
CDR3 DNA: TGTGCTCTTGGGGAACGTCTCCCCCTGGGGGACACCGATAAACTCATCTTT
CDR3 protein: CALGERLPLGDTDKLIF

D gene: TRDD3
V gene: TRDV1
clone size: -
J gene: TRDJ2
CDR3 DNA: TGTGCTCTTGGTGTTGGGGGGATCCAGACAGCACAACTCTTCTTT
CDR3 protein: CALGVGGIQTAQLFF

D gene: -
V gene: TRDV1
clone size: few
J gene: TRDJ1
CDR3 DNA: TGTGCTCTTGGGGAACTCCCGAAGTCGGCCGTTTCGACCGATAAACTCATCTTT
CDR3 protein: CALGELPKSAVSTDKLIF

D gene: -
V gene: TRDV1
clone size: -
J gene: TRDJ1
CDR3 DNA: TGTGCTCTTGGGAACCCGGGGTATCGCACCGATAAACTCATCTTT
CDR3 protein: CALGNPGYRTDKLIF

D gene: -
V gene: TRDV1
clone size: few
J gene: TRDJ1
CDR3 DNA: TGTGCTCTTGGGGAACTCCTGTCAGGGGGCCCAACCGATAAACTCATCTTT
CDR3 protein: CALGELLSGGPTDKLIF

D gene: TRDD2
V gene: TRDV1
clone size: -
J gene: TRDJ1
CDR3 DNA: TGTGCTCTTGGGCACCACCTTCCTCAAGGGCTACGGACGCGAAATGTGTGCGAGCCCGATAAACTCATCTTT
CDR3 protein: CALGHHLPQGLRTRNVCEPDKLIF

D gene: TRDD3
V gene: TRDV1
clone size: -
J gene: TRDJ1
CDR3 DNA: TGTGCTCTTGGGGTCCATCTTACGGGGGATACTGTGGTTTGTGCCGATAAACTCATCTTT
CDR3 protein: CALGVHLTGDTVVCADKLIF

D gene: TRDD3
V gene: TRDV1
clone size: -
J gene: TRDJ1
CDR3 DNA: TGTGCTCTTGGGGATACTCTACTGGGGGATATCACCGATAAACTCATCTTT
CDR3 protein: CALGDTLLGDITDKLIF

D gene: TRDD3
V gene: TRDV2
clone size: -
J gene: TRDJ1
CDR3 DNA: TGTGCCTGTGACACCGAAAATTATTCCCAGCCTGGGGGATACCCGAATAAACTCATCTTT
CDR3 protein: CACDTENYSQPGGYPNKLIF

D gene: -
V gene: TRDV1
clone size: -
J gene: TRDJ1
CDR3 DNA: TGTGCTCTTGGGGACCCGGATTACTGTGGCGATAAACTCATCTTT
CDR3 protein: CALGDPDYCGDKLIF

D gene: TRDD3
V gene: TRDV1
clone size: -
J gene: TRDJ1
CDR3 DNA: TGTGCTCTTGGGGAACCCCTTCGAGACGCGGGATACTGGGACACCGATAAACTCATCTTT
CDR3 protein: CALGEPLRDAGYWDTDKLIF

D gene: TRDD3
V gene: TRDV1
clone size: -
J gene: TRDJ1
CDR3 DNA: TGTGCTCTTGGGGAAATGTCGACCCTCGCTGGGGGATACGGTGCCGATAAACCCATCTTT
CDR3 protein: CALGEMSTLAGGYGADKPIF

D gene: -
V gene: TRDV1
clone size: -
J gene: TRDJ1
CDR3 DNA: TGTGCTCTTGGGGAATCTTGCCCCACCCTAAATCATGGGAAACTCATCTTT
CDR3 protein: CALGESCPTLNHGKLIF

D gene: TRDD3
V gene: TRDV1
clone size: -
J gene: TRDJ1
CDR3 DNA: TGTGCTCTTGGGGAACTAACTCAACCCTACGTACTGGGGGAGACTCCTGATAAACTCATCTTT
CDR3 protein: CALGELTQPYVLGETPDKLIF

D gene: TRDD3
V gene: TRDV2
clone size: -
J gene: TRDJ1
CDR3 DNA: TGTGCCTGTGTATACTGGGGGATACCCTACACCGATAAACCCATCTTT
CDR3 protein: CACVYWGIPYTDKPIF